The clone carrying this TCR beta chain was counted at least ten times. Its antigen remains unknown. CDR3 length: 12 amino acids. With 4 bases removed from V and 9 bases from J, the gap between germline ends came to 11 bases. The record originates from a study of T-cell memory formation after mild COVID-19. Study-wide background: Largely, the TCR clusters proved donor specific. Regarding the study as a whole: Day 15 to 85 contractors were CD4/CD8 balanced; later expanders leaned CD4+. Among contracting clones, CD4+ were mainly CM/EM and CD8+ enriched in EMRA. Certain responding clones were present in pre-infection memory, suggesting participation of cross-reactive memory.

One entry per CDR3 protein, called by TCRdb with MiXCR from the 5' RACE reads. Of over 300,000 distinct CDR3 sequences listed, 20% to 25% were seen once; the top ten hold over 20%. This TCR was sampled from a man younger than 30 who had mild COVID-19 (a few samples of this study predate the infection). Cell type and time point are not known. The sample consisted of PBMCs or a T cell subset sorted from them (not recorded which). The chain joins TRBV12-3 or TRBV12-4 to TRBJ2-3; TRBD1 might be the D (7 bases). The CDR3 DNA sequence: TGTGCCAGCAGTTCCCAGGGGGGAACGCAGTATTTT. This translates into CASSSQGGTQYF.